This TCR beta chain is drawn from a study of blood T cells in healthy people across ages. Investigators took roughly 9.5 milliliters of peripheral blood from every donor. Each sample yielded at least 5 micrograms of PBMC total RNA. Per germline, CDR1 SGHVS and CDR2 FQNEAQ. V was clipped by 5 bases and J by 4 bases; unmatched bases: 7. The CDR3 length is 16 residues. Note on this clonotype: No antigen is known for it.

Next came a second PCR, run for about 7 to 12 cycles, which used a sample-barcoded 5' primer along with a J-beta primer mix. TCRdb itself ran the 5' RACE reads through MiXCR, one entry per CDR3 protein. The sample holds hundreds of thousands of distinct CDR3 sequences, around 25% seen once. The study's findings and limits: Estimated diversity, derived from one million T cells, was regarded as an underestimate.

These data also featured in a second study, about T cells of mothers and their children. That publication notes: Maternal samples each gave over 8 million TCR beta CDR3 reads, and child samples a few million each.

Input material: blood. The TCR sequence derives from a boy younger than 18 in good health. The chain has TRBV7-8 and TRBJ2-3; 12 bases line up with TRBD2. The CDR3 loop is CASSSTSGGNSDTQYF. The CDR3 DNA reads TGTGCCAGCAGCAGTACTAGCGGGGGGAACTCAGATACGCAGTATTTT. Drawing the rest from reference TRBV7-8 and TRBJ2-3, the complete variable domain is GAGVSQSPRYKVAKRGQDVALRCDPISGHVSLFWYQQALGQGPEFLTYFQNEAQLDKSGLPSDRFFAERPEGSVSTLKIQRTQQEDSAVYLCASSSTSGGNSDTQYFGPGTRLTVL.